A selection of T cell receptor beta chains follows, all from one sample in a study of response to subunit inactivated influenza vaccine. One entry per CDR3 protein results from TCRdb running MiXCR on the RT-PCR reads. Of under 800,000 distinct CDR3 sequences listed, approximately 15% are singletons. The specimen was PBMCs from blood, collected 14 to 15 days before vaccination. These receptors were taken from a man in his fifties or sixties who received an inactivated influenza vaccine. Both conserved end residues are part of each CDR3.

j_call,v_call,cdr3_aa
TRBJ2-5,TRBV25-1,CASSEVKDRQEETQYF
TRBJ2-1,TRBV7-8,CASSLGYRGGLGYNEQFF
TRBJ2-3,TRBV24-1,CATKKADTQYF
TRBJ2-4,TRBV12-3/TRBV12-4,CASSLLREKDIQYF
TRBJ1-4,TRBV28,CASRPRTDHYEKLFF
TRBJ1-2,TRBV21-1,CASSKRPRKGYGYTF
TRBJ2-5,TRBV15,CATSRKQETQYF
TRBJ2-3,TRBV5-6,CASSLFSRGLYWESTDTQYF
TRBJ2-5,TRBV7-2,CASSLASGRAWETQYF
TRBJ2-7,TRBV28,CASSKDRQSSYEQYF
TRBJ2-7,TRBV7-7,CASSFRQAVPTYEQYF
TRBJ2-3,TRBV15,CATADSTDTQYF
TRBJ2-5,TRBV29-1,CSVEVAAMSTIQETQYF
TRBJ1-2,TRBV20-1,CSAYSGGDIYGYTF
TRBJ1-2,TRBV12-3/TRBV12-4,CASRPGGGGGYTF
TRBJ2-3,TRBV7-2,CASSLGPQRLADTQYF
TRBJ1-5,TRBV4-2,CASSQDIAQYQPQHF
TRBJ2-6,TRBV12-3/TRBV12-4,CASSLALPGGIYSGANVLTF
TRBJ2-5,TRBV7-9,CASSLAPDRGHQETQYF
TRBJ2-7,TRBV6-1,CASSPRGTLISYEQYF
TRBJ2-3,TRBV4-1,CASSQSGGYYTDTQYF
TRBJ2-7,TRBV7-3,CASSLPSGRASYEQYF
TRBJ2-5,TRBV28,CASSFIRMAGVSETQYF
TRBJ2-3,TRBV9,CASSLSTRTDTQYF
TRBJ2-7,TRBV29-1,CSGVTGAAYEQYF
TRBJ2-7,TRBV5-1,CASSWVGQGTGEQYF
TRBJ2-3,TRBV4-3,CASSQEPGDTQYF
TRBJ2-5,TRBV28,CASSLRLGKETQYF
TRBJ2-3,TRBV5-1,CASSARLSGTDTQYF
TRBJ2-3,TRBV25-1,CASSIPRTSGSGEDTQYF
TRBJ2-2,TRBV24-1,CATSDYRQNTGELFF
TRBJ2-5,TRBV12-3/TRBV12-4,CASSIAGVEETQYF
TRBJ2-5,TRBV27,CASRPTTGTRETQYF